Below, one TCR beta chain is given with its context. What it binds is not known. This entry comes from a study of cytomegalovirus exposure and HLA in healthy donors. The study, taken as a whole, reports: Three chains linked to CMV were shown in vitro to be specific for CMV antigens.

The CDR3 spans 14 residues. Germline V gene sequence: CDR1 LGHNA, CDR2 YNFKEQ. V was pared by 0 bases and J by 6 bases, with 11 bases between. PCR amplification relied on 60 Vbeta primers (plus 13 Jbeta primers). This table comes from immunoSEQ multiplex PCR, and its TCRdb copy is limited to in-frame clones, with some not included. Of fewer than 120,000 clones in the sample, about four fifths are singletons; the top ten hold 2.5% to 3.5%. The sample taken for sequencing was PBMCs. The receptor was derived from a woman between 55 and 75 years old in good health and CMV-seropositive. This sequence joins TRBV4-2 and TRBJ1-1; no clear D gene. Here the CDR3 DNA reads TGTGCCAGCAGCCAAGAAAATAGAGCGCCTGAAGCTTTCTTT. Encoded protein: CASSQENRAPEAFF.